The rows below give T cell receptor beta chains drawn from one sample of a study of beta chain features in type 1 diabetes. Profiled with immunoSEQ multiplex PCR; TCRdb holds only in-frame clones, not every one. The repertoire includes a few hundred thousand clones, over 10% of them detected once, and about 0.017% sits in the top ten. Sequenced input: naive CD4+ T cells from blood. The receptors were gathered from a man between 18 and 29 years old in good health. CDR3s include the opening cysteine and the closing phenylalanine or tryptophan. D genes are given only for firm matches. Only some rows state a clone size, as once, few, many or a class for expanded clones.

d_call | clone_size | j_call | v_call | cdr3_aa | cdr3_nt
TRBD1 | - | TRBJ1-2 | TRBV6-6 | CASSPRQGSGHGYTF | TGTGCCAGCAGTCCCAGACAGGGTTCGGGTCATGGCTACACCTTC
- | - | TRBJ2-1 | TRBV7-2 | CASSPGDPSYNEQFF | TGTGCCAGCAGCCCCGGGGATCCGTCCTACAATGAGCAGTTCTTC
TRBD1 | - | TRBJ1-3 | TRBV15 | CATSRGTGTGPLNSGNTIYF | TGTGCCACCAGCAGGGGAACCGGGACAGGGCCCCTAAACTCTGGAAACACCATATATTTT
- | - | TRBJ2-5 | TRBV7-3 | CASSPTGETQYF | TGTGCCAGCAGCCCCACCGGAGAGACCCAGTACTTC
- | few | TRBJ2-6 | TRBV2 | CASKERFLSGANVLTF | TGTGCCAGTAAGGAGAGGTTCCTCTCTGGGGCCAACGTCCTGACTTTC
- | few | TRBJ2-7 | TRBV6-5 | CASRRTGSYEQYF | TGTGCCAGCAGAAGGACGGGGTCCTACGAGCAGTACTTC
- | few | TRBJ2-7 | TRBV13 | CASSLVQAYTYEQYF | TGTGCCAGCAGCTTAGTACAGGCATACACCTACGAGCAGTACTTC
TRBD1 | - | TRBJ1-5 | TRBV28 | CASSFPGTVYQPQHF | TGTGCCAGCAGTTTCCCCGGGACAGTCTATCAGCCCCAGCATTTT
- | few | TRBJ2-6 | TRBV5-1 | CASSLRTGDRANVLTF | TGCGCCAGCAGCCTCCGGACGGGGGACCGGGCCAACGTCCTGACTTTC
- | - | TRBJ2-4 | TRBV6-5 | CASSYDRSLAKNIQYF | TGTGCCAGCAGTTACGACAGGAGTCTAGCCAAAAACATTCAGTACTTC
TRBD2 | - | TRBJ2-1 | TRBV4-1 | CASSQPLAGGYDEQFF | TGCGCCAGCAGCCAACCCCTAGCGGGGGGGTACGATGAGCAGTTCTTC